This T cell receptor beta chain comes out of a study of response to subunit inactivated influenza vaccine. Study results and limitations: After each seasonal influenza vaccination, few new T cells are recruited, the authors suggested.

TCRdb passed the RT-PCR reads through MiXCR, listing each CDR3 protein once. Seen here are 160,000 or so distinct CDR3 sequences, approximately 11% observed once, and the top ten hold 9.5% to 15%. The CDR3 spans 18 residues. With 7 bases clipped from V and 1 base from J, the junction kept 11 bases outside the gene matches. The germline CDR1 and CDR2 sequences are DFQATT and SNEGSKA (reference sequence). The sample holds many counts of this clonotype. The antigen is undetermined. J is TRBJ2-3 and V is TRBV20-1; 16 bases agree with TRBD2. The source of this sequence is a man between 45 and 60 years old who received an inactivated influenza vaccine. Specimen: non-naive T cells sorted from PBMCs, collected 45 days after vaccination. Here the CDR3 reads CSVLVGLAGGYRTDTQYF. CDR3 nucleotides: TGCAGTGTGCTGGTGGGACTAGCGGGGGGGTACCGCACAGATACGCAGTATTTT.